A single sample is the source of the 2 T cell receptor beta chains below, sequenced in a study of blood T cells in healthy people across ages. Through a sample-barcoded 5' primer and a J-beta primer mix, a second PCR was run for 7 to 11 cycles. TCRdb reprocessed the 5' RACE reads via MiXCR and lists one record per CDR3 protein. In the table there are 600,000 or so distinct CDR3 sequences, around 48% of which are singletons. Sequenced sample: blood. The receptor source for this set is a man at least 80 years old in good health.

The rearrangement joins TRBV3-1 to TRBJ1-2; D might be TRBD1 (6 bases). CDR3 length: 15 residues. CDR1 and CDR2 (germline): LGHDT, YNNKEL (reference sequence). V was trimmed by 4 bases and J by 5 bases, leaving 17 bases between them. Here the CDR3 reads CASSPRGGSGYGYTF. DNA for the CDR3: TGTGCCAGCAGCCCGCGCGGGGGCTCGGGGTATGGCTACACCTTC.

The V gene is TRBV29-1, the J gene TRBJ2-5; maybe TRBD2 (7 bases). The J call may be in error: the DNA end matches TRBJ2-7 better. CDR3 size: 14 residues. CDR1 is SQVTM, CDR2 ANQGSEA, per germline. Written as DNA, the CDR3 is TGCAGCGTTCGGACTAGGGGGGACACCTACGAGCAGTACTTC. It specifies CSVRTRGDTYEQYF.